Following are 9 T cell receptor beta chains from one sample sequenced in a study of pediatric ulcerative colitis. During colonoscopy, one to two rectal pinch biopsies were collected. The repertoire was sequenced with immunoSEQ multiplex PCR; TCRdb's copy has only in-frame clones and lacks some. Of about 22,000 clones in the sample, over 60% are singletons; the top ten hold roughly a sixth. Sequencing was performed on gut tissue. The receptor source for this set is a boy aged 5 to 17 with severe ulcerative colitis.

The genes are TRBV6-1 and TRBJ1-4; D is unclear. The CDR3 is made up of 15 amino acids. Germline CDR1 MNHNS, CDR2 SASEGT. The V end was cut by 3 bases, the J end by 4 bases, with 12 bases between. DNA of the CDR3: TGTGCCAGCAGTGACCCACGGCGCATTAATGAAAAACTGTTTTTT. It translates to CASSDPRRINEKLFF.

The chain joins TRBV29-1 to TRBJ1-2; no clear D. The CDR3 is 12 amino acids. Trimming removed 7 bases from V and 4 bases from J, with 13 bases in between. Germline V gives CDR1 SQVTM, CDR2 ANQGSEA. This CDR3 is CSAGSEAYGYTF. DNA of the CDR3: TGCAGCGCTGGGTCGGAGGCCTATGGCTACACCTTC.

This chain joins TRBV20-1 and TRBJ2-3; D is unresolved. Germline lookup yields CDR1 DFQATT and CDR2 SNEGSKA (reference sequence). The V and J ends lost 4 bases and 5 bases respectively, with 4 bases between them. The CDR3 is made up of 10 amino acids. DNA of the CDR3: TGCAGTGCTAAGGAAGATACGCAGTATTTT. Protein product: CSAKEDTQYF.

The V call is TRBV7-9, the J call TRBJ2-5; no clear D gene. V shed 3 bases and J shed 2 bases, with 13 bases lying between them. Germline V lookup: CDR1 SEHNR, CDR2 FQNEAQ (reference sequence). This CDR3 is 15 amino acids long. For the CDR3, the DNA is TGTGCCAGCAGCTTGCTTGGGGTTCGGCAAGAGACCCAGTACTTC. As protein: CASSLLGVRQETQYF.

The chain links TRBV13 to TRBJ1-3; the D is unclear. Germline CDR1 PRHDT, CDR2 FYEKMQ (reference sequence). This CDR3 has 12 residues. Trimming shortened V by 5 bases and J by 5 bases, and 7 bases separated the two germline ends. The CDR3 protein is CASSDFRNTIYF. CDR3 DNA: TGTGCCAGCAGCGACTTTCGAAACACCATATATTTT. Combining the CDR3 with reference TRBV13 and TRBJ1-3 gives the whole variable domain AAGVIQSPRHLIKEKRETATLKCYPIPRHDTVYWYQQGPGQDPQFLISFYEKMQSDKGSIPDRFSAQQFSDYHSELNMSSLELGDSALYFCASSDFRNTIYFGEGSWLTVV.

The rearrangement joins TRBV9 to TRBJ2-7; 7 bases line up with TRBD1. CDR3 length: 13 amino acids. CDR1 is SGDLS, CDR2 YYNGEE, per germline. V lost 0 bases and J lost 6; bases outside the gene matches: 3. The CDR3 DNA follows: TGTGCCAGCAGCGTAGCCAACAGGGGCGAGCAGTACTTC. Encoded protein: CASSVANRGEQYF.

Only a few counts were recorded for this clone. This chain uses TRBV27 with TRBJ2-1; 9 bases agree with TRBD1. The germline CDR1 and CDR2 sequences are MNHEY and SMNVEV (reference sequence). There are 15 residues in the CDR3. Germline trimming cut 5 bases from V and 4 bases from J; bases unmatched to any gene: 6. The chain's CDR3 is CASSHDRGRYNEQFF. The DNA of the CDR3 is TGTGCCAGCAGTCATGACAGGGGGAGGTACAATGAGCAGTTCTTC.

The genes are TRBV18 and TRBJ1-4; TRBD1 matches 10 bases. Per the germline V gene, CDR1 is KGHSH and CDR2 is LQKENI. This CDR3 is 16 amino acids long. The ends lost 4 bases at V and 10 bases at J; junction bases unmatched: 12. This chain's CDR3 is CASSLTGTGEYGKLFF. The CDR3 DNA follows: TGTGCCAGCTCACTAACCGGGACAGGGGAATATGGAAAACTGTTTTTT.

The rearrangement links TRBV6-5 to TRBJ1-2; TRBD1 agrees at 8 bases. Germline values: CDR1 MNHEY, CDR2 SVGAGI. The CDR3 length is 14 residues. J lost 4 bases, V lost 5 bases, and 6 bases had no gene match. The CDR3 coding sequence is TGTGCCAGCAGTGAGGGACAGGCGCCCTATGGCTACACCTTC. Translation gives CASSEGQAPYGYTF.